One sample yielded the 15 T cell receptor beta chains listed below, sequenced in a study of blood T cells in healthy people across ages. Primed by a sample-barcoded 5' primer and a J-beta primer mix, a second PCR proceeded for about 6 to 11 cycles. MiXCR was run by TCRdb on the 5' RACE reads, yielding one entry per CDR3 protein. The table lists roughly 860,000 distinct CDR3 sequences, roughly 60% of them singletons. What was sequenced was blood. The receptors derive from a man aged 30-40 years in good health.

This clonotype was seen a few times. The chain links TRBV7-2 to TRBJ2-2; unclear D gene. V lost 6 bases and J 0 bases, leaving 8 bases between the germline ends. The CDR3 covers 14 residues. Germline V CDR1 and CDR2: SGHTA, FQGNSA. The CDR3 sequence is CASRSGANTGELFF. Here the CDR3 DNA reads TGTGCCAGCAGGTCGGGTGCGAACACCGGGGAGCTGTTTTTT.

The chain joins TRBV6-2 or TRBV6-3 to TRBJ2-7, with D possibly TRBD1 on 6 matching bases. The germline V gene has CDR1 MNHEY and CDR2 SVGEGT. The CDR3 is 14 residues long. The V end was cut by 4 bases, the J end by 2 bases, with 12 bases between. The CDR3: CASSSGQLTYEQYF. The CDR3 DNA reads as TGTGCCAGCAGTTCCGGACAGCTCACCTACGAGCAGTACTTC.

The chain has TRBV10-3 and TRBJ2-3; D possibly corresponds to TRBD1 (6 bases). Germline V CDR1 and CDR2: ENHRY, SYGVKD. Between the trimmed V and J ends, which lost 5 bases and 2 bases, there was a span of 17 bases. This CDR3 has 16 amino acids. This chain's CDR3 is CAISIKLQGPTDTQYF. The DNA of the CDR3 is TGTGCCATCAGTATCAAGCTTCAGGGGCCCACAGATACGCAGTATTTT.

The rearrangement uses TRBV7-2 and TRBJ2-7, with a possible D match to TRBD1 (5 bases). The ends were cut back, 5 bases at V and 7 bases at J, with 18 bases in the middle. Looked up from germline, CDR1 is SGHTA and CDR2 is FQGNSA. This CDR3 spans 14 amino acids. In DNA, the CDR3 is TGTGCCAGCAGCCCTCGTACAGGATGGTATGAGCAGTACTTC. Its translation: CASSPRTGWYEQYF. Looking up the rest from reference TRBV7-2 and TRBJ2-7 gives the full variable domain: GAGVSQSPSNKVTEKGKDVELRCDPISGHTALYWYRQSLGQGLEFLIYFQGNSAPDKSGLPSDRFSAERTGGSVSTLTIQRTQQEDSAVYLCASSPRTGWYEQYFGPGTRLTVT.

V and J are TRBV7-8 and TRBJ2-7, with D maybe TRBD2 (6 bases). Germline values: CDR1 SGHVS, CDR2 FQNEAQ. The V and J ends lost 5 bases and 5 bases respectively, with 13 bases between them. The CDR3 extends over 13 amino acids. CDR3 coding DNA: TGTGCCAGCAGCACCCAGTGGGGGGACGAGCAGTACTTC. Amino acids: CASSTQWGDEQYF.

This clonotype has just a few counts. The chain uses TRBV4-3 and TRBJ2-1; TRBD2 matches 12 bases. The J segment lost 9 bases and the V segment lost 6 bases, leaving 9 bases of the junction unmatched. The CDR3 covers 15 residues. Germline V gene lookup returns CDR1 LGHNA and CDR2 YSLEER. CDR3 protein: CASSSLAGGLGEQFF. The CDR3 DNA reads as TGCGCCAGCAGTAGCCTAGCGGGGGGGCTTGGTGAGCAGTTCTTC.

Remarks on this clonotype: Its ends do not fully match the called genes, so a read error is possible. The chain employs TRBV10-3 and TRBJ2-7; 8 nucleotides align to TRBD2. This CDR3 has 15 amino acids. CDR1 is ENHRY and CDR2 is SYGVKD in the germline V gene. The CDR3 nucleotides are TGTGCCATCAGTGAGTCGAGACTAGCGACGTACGGGCAGTACTTC. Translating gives CAISESRLATYGQYF.

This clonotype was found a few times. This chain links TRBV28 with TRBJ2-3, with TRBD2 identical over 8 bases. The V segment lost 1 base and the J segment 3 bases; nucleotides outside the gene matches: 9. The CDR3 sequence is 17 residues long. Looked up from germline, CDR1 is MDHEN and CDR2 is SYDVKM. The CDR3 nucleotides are TGTGCCAGCAGTTTATCCGAAATTGGCGGGGGGACAGATACGCAGTATTTT. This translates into CASSLSEIGGGTDTQYF.

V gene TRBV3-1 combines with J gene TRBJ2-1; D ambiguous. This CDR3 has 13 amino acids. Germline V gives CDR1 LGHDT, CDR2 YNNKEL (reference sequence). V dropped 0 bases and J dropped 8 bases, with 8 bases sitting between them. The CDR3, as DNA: TGTGCCAGCAGCCAAGATAGGTTCCATGAGCAGTTCTTC. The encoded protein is CASSQDRFHEQFF.

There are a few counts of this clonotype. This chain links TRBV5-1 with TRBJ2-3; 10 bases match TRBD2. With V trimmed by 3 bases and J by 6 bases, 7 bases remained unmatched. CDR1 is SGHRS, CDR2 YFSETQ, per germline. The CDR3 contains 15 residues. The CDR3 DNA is TGCGCCAGCAGCTCATCCGGGACTAGCGACGATACGCAGTATTTT. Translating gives CASSSSGTSDDTQYF.

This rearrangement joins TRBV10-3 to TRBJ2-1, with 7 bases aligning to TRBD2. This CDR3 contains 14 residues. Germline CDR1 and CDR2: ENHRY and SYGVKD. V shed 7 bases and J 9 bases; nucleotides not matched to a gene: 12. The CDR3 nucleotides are TGTGCCATCAACCCGGGACTATTGGAAGGTGAGCAGTTCTTC. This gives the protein CAINPGLLEGEQFF.

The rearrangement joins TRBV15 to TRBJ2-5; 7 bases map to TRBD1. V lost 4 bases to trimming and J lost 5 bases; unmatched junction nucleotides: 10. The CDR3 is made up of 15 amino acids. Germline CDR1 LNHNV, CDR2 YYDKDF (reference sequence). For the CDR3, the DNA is TGTGCCACCAGCACCCCACAGGGGACCGGGGAGACCCAGTACTTC. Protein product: CATSTPQGTGETQYF.

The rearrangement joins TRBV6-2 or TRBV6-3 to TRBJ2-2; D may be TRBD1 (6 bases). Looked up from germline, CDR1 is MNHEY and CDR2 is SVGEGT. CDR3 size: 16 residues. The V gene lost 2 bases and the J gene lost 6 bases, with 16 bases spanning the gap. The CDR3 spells CASSYGLYRDPGELFF. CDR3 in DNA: TGTGCCAGCAGTTACGGCCTATACAGGGATCCCGGGGAGCTGTTTTTT.

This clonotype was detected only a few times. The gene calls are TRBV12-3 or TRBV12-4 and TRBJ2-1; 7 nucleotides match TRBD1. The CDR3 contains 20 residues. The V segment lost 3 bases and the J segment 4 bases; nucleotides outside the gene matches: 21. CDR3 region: CASSFRGLPISQGDYNEQFF. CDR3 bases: TGTGCCAGCAGTTTCCGCGGATTGCCCATTAGTCAGGGGGATTACAATGAGCAGTTCTTC.

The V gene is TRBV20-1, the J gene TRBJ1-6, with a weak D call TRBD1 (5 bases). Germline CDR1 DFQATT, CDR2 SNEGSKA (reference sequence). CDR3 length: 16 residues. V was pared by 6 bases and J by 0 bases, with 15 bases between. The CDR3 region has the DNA TGCAGTGCCAACCTGGGGCGGAGCTCCTATAATTCACCCCTCCACTTT. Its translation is CSANLGRSSYNSPLHF.